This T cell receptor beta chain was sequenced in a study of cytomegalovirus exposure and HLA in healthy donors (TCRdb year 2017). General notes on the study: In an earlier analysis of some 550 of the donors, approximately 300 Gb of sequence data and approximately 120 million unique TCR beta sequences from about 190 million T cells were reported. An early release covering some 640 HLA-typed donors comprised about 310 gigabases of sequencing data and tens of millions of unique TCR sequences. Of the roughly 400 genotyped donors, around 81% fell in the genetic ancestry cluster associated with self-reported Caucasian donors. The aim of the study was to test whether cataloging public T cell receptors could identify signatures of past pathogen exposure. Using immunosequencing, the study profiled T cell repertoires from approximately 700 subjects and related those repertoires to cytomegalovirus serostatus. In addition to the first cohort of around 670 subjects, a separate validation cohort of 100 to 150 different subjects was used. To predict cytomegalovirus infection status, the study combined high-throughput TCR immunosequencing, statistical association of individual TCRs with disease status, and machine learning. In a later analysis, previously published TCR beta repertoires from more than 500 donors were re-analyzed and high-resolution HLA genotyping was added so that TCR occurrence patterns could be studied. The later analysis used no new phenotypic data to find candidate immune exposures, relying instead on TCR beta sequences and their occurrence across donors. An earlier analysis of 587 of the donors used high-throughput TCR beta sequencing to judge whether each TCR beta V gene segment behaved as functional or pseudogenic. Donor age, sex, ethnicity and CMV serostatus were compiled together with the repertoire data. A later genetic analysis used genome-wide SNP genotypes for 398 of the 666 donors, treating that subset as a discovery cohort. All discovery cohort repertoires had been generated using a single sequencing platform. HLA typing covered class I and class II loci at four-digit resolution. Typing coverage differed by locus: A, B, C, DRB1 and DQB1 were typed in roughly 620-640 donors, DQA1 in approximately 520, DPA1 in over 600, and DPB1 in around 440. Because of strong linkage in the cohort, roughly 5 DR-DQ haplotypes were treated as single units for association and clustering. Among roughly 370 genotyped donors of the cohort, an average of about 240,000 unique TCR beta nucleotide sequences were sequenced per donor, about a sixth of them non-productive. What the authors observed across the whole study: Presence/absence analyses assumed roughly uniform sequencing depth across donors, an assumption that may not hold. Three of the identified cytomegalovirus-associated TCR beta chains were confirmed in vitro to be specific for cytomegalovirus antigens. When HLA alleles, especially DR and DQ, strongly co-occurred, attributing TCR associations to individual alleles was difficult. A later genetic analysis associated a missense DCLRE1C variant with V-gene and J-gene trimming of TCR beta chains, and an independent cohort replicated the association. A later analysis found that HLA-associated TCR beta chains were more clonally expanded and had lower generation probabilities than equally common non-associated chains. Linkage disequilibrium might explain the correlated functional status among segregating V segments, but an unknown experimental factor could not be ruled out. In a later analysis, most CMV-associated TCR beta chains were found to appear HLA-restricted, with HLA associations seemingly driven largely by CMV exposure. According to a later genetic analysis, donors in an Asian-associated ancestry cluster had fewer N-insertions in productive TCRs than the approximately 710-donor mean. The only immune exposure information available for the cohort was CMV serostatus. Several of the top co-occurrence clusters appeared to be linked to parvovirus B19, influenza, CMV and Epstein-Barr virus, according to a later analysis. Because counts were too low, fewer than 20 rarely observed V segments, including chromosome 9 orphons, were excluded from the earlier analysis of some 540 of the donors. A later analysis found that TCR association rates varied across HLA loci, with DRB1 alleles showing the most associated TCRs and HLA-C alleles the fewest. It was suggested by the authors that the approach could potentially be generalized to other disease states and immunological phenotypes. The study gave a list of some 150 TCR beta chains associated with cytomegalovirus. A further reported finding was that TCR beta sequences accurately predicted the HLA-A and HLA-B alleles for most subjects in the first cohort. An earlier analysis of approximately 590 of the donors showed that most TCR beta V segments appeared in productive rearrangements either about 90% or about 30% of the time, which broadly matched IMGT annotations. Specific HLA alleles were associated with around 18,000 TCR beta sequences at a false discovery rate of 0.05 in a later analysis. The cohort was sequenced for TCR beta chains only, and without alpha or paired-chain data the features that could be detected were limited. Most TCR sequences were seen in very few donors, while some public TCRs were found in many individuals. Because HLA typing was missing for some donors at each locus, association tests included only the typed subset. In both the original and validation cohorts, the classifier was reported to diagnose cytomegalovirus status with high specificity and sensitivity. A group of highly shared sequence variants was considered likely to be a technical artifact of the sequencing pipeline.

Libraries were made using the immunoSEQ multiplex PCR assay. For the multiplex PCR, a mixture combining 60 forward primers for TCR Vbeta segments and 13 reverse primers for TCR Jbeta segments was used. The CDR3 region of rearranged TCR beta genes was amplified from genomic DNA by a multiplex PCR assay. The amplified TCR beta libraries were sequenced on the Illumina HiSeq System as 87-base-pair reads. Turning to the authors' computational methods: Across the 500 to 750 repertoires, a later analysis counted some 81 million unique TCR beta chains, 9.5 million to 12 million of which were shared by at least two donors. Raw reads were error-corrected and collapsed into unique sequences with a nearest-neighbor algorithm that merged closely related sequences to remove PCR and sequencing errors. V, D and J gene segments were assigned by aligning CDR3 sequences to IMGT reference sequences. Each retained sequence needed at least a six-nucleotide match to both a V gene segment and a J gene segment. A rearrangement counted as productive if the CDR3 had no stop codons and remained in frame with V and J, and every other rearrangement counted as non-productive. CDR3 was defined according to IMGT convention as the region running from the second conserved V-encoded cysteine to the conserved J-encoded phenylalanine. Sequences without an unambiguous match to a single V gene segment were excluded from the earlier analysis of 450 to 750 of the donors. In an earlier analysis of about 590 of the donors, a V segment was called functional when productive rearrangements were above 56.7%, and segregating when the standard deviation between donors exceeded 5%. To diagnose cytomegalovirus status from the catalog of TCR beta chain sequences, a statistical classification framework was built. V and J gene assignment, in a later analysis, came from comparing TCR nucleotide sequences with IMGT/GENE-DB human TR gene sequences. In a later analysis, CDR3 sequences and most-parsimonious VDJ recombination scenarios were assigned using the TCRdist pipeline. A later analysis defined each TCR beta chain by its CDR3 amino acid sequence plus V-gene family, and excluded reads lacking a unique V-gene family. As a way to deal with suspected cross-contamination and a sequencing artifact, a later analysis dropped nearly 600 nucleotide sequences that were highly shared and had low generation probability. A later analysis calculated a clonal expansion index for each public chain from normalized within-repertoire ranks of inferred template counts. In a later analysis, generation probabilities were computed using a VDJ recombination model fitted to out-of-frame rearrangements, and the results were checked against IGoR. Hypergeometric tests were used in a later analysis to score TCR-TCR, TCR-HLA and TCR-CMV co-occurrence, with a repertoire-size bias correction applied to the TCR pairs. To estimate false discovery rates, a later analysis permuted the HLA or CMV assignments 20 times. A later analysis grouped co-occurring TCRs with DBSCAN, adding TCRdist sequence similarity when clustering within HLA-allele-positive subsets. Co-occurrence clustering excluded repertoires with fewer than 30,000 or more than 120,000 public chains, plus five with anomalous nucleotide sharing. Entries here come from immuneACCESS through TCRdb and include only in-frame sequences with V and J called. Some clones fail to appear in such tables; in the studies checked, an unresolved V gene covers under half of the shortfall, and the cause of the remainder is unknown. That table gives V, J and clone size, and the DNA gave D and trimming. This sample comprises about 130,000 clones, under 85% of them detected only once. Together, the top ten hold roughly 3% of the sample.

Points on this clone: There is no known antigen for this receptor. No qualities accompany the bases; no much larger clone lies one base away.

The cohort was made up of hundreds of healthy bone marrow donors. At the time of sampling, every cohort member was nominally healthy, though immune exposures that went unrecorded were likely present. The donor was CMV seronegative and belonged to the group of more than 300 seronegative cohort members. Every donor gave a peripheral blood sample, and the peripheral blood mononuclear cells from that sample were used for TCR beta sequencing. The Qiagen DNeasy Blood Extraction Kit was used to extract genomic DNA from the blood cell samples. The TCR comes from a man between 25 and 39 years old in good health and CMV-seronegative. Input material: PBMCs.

The CDR3 corresponds to CAWSIANPYGYTF. The nucleotide sequence reads TGTGCCTGGAGTATAGCCAACCCGTATGGCTACACCTTC. This chain is built from TRBV30 and TRBJ1-2; the D gene is unclear. The CDR3 has 13 amino acids, counting the end cysteine and phenylalanine. Here the CDR3 DNA is all that survives: 39 bases in frame from base 1. V sheds 2 bases and J sheds 5 bases, leaving 12 bases between their ends. CDR1 and CDR2 were assigned from the germline V gene (reference sequence) as GTSNPN and SVGIG.